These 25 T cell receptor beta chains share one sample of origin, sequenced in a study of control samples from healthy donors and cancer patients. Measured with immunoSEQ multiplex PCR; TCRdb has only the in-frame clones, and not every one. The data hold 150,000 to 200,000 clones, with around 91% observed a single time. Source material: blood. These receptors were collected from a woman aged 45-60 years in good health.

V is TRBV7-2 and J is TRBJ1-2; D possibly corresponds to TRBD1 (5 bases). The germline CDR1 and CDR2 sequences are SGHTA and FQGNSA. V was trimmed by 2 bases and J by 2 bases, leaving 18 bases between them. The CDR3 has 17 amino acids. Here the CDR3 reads CASSLSGGARVNYGYTF. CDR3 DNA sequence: TGTGCCAGCAGCTTAAGCGGGGGAGCTCGTGTAAACTATGGCTACACCTTC.

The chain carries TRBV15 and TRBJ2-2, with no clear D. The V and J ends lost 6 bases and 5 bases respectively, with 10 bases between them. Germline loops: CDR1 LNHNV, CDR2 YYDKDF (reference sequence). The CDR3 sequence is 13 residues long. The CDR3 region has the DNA TGTGCCACCAGGACGGGCGAGACCGGGGAGCTGTTTTTT. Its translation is CATRTGETGELFF.

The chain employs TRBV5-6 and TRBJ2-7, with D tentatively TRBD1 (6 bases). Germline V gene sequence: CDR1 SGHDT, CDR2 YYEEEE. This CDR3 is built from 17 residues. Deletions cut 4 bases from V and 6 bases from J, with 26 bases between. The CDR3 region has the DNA TGTGCCAGCAGCATGGCAATAGCCGTTCAAGGGGGACCCGAGCAGTACTTC. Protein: CASSMAIAVQGGPEQYF.

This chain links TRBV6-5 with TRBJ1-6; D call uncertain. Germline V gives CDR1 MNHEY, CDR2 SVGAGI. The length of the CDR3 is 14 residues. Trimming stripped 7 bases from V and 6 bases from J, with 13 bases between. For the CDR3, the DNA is TGTGCCAGCAAAGAAAGGTTTGCTAATTCACCCCTCCACTTT. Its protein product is CASKERFANSPLHF.

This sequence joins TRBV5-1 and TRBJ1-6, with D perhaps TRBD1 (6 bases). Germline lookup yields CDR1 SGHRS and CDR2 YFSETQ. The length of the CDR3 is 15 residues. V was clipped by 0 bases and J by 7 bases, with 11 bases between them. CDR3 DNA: TGCGCCAGCAGCTTGGGACGGACAGTCAATTCACCCCTCCACTTT. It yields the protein CASSLGRTVNSPLHF.

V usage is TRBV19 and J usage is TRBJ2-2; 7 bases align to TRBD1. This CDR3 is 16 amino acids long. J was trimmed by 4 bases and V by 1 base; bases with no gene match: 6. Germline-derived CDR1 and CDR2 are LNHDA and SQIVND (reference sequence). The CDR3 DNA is TGTGCCAGTAGTATAGGAGGGGGCCGGGGCACCGGGGAGCTGTTTTTT. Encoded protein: CASSIGGGRGTGELFF.

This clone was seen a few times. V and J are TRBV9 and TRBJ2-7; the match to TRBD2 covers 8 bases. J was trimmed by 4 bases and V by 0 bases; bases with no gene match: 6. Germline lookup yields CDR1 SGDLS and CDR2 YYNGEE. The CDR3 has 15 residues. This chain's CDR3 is CASSVAAGGRYEQYF. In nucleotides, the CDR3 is TGTGCCAGCAGCGTAGCCGCGGGAGGTAGATACGAGCAGTACTTC.

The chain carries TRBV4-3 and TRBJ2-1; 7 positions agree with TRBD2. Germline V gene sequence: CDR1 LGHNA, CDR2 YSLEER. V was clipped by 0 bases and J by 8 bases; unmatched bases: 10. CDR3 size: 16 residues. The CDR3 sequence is CASSQEAGVPPDEQFF. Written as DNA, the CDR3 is TGCGCCAGCAGCCAAGAGGCGGGAGTACCCCCGGATGAGCAGTTCTTC.

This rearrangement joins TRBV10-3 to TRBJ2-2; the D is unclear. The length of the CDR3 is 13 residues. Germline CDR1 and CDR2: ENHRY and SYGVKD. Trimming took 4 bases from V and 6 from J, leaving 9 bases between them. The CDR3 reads CAISGSGAGELFF. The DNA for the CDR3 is TGTGCCATCAGTGGGAGTGGGGCCGGGGAGCTGTTTTTT.

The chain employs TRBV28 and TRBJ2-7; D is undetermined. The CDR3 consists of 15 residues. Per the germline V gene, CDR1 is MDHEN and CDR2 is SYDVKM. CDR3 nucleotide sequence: TGTGTCACGGTAGGGCTTGGATTAAGCTCCTACGAGCAGTACTTC. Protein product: CVTVGLGLSSYEQYF.

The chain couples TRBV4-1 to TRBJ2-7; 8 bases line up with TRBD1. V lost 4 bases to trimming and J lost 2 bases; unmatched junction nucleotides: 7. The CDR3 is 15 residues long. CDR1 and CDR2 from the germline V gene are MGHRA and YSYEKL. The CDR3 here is CASSPTGGTTYEQYF. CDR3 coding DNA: TGCGCCAGCAGCCCCACAGGGGGAACTACCTACGAGCAGTACTTC.

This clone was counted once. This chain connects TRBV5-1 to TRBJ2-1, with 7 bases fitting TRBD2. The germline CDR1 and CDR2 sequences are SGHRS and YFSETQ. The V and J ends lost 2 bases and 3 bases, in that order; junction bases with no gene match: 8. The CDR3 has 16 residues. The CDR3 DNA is TGCGCCAGCAGCTTCCCGAATGGCGGGGGCTACAATGAGCAGTTCTTC. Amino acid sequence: CASSFPNGGGYNEQFF.

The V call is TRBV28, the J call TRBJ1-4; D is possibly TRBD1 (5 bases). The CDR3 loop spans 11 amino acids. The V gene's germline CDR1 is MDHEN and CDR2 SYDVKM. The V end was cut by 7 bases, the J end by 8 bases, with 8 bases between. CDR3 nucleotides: TGTGCCAGCAAGGGGAGGGAAAAACTGTTTTTT. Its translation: CASKGREKLFF.

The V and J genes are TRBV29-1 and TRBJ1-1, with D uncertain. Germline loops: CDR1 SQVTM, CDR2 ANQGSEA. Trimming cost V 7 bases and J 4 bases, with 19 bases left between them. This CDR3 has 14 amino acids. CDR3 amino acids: CSARSGEGTTEAFF. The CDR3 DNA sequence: TGCAGCGCCCGATCCGGAGAAGGAACCACTGAAGCTTTCTTT.

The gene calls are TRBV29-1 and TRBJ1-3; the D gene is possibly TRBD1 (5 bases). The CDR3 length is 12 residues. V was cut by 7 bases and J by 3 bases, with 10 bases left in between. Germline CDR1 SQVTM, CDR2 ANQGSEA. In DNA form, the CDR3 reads TGCAGCGCTGGGACGGATGGAAACACCATATATTTT. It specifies CSAGTDGNTIYF.

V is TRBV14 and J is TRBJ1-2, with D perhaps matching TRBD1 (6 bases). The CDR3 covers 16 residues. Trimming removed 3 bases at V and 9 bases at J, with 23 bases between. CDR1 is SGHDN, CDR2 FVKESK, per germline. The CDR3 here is CASSHFGAGVVDRYTF. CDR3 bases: TGTGCCAGCAGCCATTTTGGGGCAGGGGTCGTTGACCGCTACACCTTC.

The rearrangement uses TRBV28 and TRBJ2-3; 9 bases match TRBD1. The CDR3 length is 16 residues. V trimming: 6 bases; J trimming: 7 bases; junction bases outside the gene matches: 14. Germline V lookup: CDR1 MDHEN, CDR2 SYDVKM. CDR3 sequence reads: CASSPAGTGRLHTQYF. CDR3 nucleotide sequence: TGTGCCAGCAGCCCCGCCGGGACAGGGAGGTTGCATACGCAGTATTTT.

CDR3 sequence: CASSLIIIGENGYTF. CDR3 nucleotides: TGTGCCAGCAGCTTAATTATAATCGGGGAGAATGGCTACACCTTC. This chain joins TRBV7-9 and TRBJ1-2; D is undetermined. V was pared by 2 bases and J by 6 bases, with 16 bases between. CDR3 length equals 15 residues. Germline CDR1 SEHNR, CDR2 FQNEAQ (reference sequence).

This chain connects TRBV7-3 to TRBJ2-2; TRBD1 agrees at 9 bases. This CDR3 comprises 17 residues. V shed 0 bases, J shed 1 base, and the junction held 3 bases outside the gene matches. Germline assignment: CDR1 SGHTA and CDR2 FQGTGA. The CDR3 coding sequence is TGTGCCAGCAGCTTAACCGGGGGACAGGGGAACACCGGGGAGCTGTTTTTT. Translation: CASSLTGGQGNTGELFF.

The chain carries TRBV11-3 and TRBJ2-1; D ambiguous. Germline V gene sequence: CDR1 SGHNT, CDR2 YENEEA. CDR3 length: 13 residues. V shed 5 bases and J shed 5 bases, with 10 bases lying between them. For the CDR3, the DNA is TGTGCCAGCAGCCCCCACGGCAACAATGAGCAGTTCTTC. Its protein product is CASSPHGNNEQFF.

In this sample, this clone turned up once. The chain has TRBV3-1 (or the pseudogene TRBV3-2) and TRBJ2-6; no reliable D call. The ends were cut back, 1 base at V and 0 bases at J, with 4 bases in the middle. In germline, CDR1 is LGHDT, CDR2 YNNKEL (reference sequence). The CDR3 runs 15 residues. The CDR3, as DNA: TGTGCCAGCAGCCAAGCCCTCTCTGGGGCCAACGTCCTGACTTTC. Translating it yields CASSQALSGANVLTF.

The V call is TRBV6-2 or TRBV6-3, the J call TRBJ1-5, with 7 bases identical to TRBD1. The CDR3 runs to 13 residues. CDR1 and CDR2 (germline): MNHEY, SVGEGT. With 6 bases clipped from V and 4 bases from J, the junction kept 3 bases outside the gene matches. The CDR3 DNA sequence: TGTGCCAGCAGCCCACAGGGGAATCAGCCCCAGCATTTT. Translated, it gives CASSPQGNQPQHF.

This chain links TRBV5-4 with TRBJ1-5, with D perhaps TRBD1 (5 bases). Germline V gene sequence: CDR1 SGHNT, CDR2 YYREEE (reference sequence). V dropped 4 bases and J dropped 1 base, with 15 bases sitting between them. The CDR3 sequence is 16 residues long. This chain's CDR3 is CASSQSGAGSNQPQHF. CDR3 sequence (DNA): TGTGCCAGCAGCCAAAGCGGGGCTGGGAGCAATCAGCCCCAGCATTTT.

The CDR3 protein is CASSGGAGRTQYF. In nucleotides, the CDR3 is TGTGCCAGTAGTGGGGGGGCGGGGCGGACCCAGTACTTC. This chain links TRBV19 with TRBJ2-5, with D perhaps matching TRBD2 (7 bases). The germline V gene encodes CDR1 LNHDA and CDR2 SQIVND (reference sequence). The V end lost 5 bases, the J end lost 7 bases, and 14 bases lay between the germline ends. This CDR3 is built from 13 residues.

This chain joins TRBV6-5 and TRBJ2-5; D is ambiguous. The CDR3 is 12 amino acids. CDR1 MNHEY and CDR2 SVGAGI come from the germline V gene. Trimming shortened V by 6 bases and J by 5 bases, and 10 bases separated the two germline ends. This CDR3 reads CASRKVGETQYF. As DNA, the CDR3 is TGTGCCAGCAGAAAAGTCGGGGAGACCCAGTACTTC.